The 23 T cell receptor beta chains in this list originate from one sample, sequenced in a study of spatial heterogeneity in lung cancer. The time point is: sample taken at primary tumor resection. The study sequenced unsorted whole RNA from tumor, nontumor lung or frozen PBMC. MiXCR was run by TCRdb on the 5' RACE reads, yielding one entry per CDR3 protein. The table lists 6,500 to 9,000 distinct CDR3 sequences, roughly 8.6% of them singletons. The sequencing used PBMCs, collected at surgery. These receptors came from a male donor with early-stage non-small cell lung cancer.

The sample holds many counts of this clonotype. Because this beta chain is a stray read in a library intended to capture alpha chains, its abundance should not be given much weight. This rearrangement joins TRBV12-3 or TRBV12-4 to TRBJ2-7; TRBD1 agrees at 7 bases. The CDR3 consists of 13 residues. V dropped 4 bases and J dropped 5; count of bases not matched to a gene: 5. CDR3 sequence (DNA): TGTGCCAGCAGTTCCCTAGGGGGCCACGAGCAGTACTTC. It yields the protein CASSSLGGHEQYF.

This clonotype was observed a few times. The library was built for alpha chains, so this beta chain is an off-target read and its size means little. The chain is built from TRBV7-2 and TRBJ2-1; 8 bases match TRBD1. The CDR3 extends over 15 amino acids. The germline V gene has CDR1 SGHTA and CDR2 FQGNSA. The V gene end was trimmed by 5 bases and the J gene end by 7 bases; junction bases not matched to a gene: 10. CDR3 DNA sequence: TGTGCCAGCAGCCCCGTTGGACAGGGAGGAAATGAGCAGTTCTTC. It encodes CASSPVGQGGNEQFF.

This clonotype occurred many times. The size of this beta chain means little, since it is a stray read in a library made for alpha chains. The chain employs TRBV7-2 and TRBJ2-5, with D perhaps matching TRBD2 (7 bases). Germline V lookup: CDR1 SGHTA, CDR2 FQGNSA. The CDR3 totals 14 residues. V was cut by 5 bases and J by 2 bases, with 12 bases left in between. DNA for the CDR3: TGTGCCAGCAGCGGAAGGGGGGGGCAAGAGACCCAGTACTTC. It yields the protein CASSGRGGQETQYF.

This clonotype was observed at least ten times. Little can be read into the size of this beta chain, an off-target read in a library designed for alpha chains. The chain has TRBV4-1 and TRBJ2-7; D is ambiguous. The germline V gene encodes CDR1 MGHRA and CDR2 YSYEKL. V lost 3 bases to trimming and J lost 4 bases, with 16 bases between them. The CDR3 spans 15 residues. The CDR3 reads CASSHTIELGYEQYF. CDR3 sequence (DNA): TGCGCCAGCAGCCACACCATCGAGTTAGGTTACGAGCAGTACTTC.

The table lists this clonotype with many counts. This beta chain came through as a stray read in a library set up for alpha chains, and its size says little. This chain joins TRBV4-2 and TRBJ2-5, with D possibly TRBD2 on 6 matching bases. Germline V gene sequence: CDR1 LGHNA, CDR2 YNFKEQ. Trimming removed 1 base at V and 4 bases at J, with 16 bases between. The CDR3 sequence is 16 residues long. CDR3 DNA sequence: TGTGCCAGCAGCCAAGGCCCTACGGGAGCGGCAGAGACCCAGTACTTC. Its translation: CASSQGPTGAAETQYF.

Worth noting for this clonotype: This beta chain appears as a stray read in a library generated for alpha chains; its size is not informative. The rearrangement uses TRBV7-3 and TRBJ1-2; 10 bases are shared with TRBD1. Per germline, CDR1 SGHTA and CDR2 FQGTGA. V dropped 5 bases and J dropped 2; count of bases not matched to a gene: 5. This CDR3 comprises 15 residues. CDR3 sequence reads: CASSPGQGTNYGYTF. The CDR3 coding sequence is TGTGCCAGCAGCCCGGGACAGGGGACGAACTATGGCTACACCTTC.

This clonotype was found many times. Because this beta chain is a stray read in a library intended to capture alpha chains, its abundance should not be given much weight. The chain couples TRBV5-1 to TRBJ2-2, with D unclear. The V gene's germline CDR1 is SGHRS and CDR2 YFSETQ. The CDR3 loop spans 13 amino acids. Trimming stripped 3 bases from V and 1 base from J, with 4 bases between. The CDR3 protein is CASSSKNTGELFF. The DNA for the CDR3 is TGCGCCAGCAGCTCAAAGAACACCGGGGAGCTGTTTTTT.

To note about this clonotype: This beta chain lies outside the target of a library built for alpha chains; its clone size means little. This chain links TRBV28 with TRBJ2-7, with a possible D match to TRBD2 (5 bases). The germline V gene has CDR1 MDHEN and CDR2 SYDVKM. This CDR3 has 12 amino acids. V lost 0 bases and J lost 6, with 6 bases in between. In DNA form, the CDR3 reads TGTGCCAGCAGTTTATGGCTAGCCGAGCAGTACTTC. Translated: CASSLWLAEQYF.

This clonotype was detected ten times or more. As an off-target read in a library built for alpha chains, this beta chain has a frequency of little significance. This chain joins TRBV6-2 or TRBV6-3 and TRBJ1-1; D gene ambiguous. Between the trimmed V and J ends, which lost 7 bases and 1 base, there was a span of 10 bases. The V gene's germline CDR1 is MNHEY and CDR2 SVGEGT. The CDR3 has 13 residues. The CDR3 DNA reads TGTGCCAGCAAGGACCAGCCGAACACTGAAGCTTTCTTT. Encoded protein: CASKDQPNTEAFF.

This clonotype was seen repeatedly, ten times or more. This beta chain appears as a stray read in a library generated for alpha chains; its size is not informative. The J gene is TRBJ2-1, the V gene TRBV18; a weak D match, TRBD1 (7 bases). The CDR3 contains 15 residues. Germline CDR1 KGHSH, CDR2 LQKENI. V was cut by 1 base and J by 4 bases, with 11 bases left in between. The CDR3 nucleotides are TGTGCCAGCTCACCACGGCAGGGGGGTTACAATGAGCAGTTCTTC. This codes for CASSPRQGGYNEQFF.

This clonotype was counted at least ten times. This beta chain turned up in a library designed for alpha chains; as an off-target read, its abundance says little. The rearrangement joins TRBV20-1 to TRBJ1-1; possible D gene TRBD1, 6 bases. The CDR3 sequence is 14 residues long. Per germline, CDR1 DFQATT and CDR2 SNEGSKA (reference sequence). V lost 7 bases and J lost 1, with 16 bases in between. In DNA form, the CDR3 reads TGCAGTGTACAGGGAGGACGGCCGAACACTGAAGCTTTCTTT. Translation: CSVQGGRPNTEAFF.

The sample holds many counts of this clonotype. This beta chain is an off-target read within a library intended for alpha chains, so its frequency means little. This chain connects TRBV20-1 to TRBJ2-5; 11 bases fit TRBD2. J lost 2 bases, V lost 2 bases, and 4 bases had no gene match. Germline V gene sequence: CDR1 DFQATT, CDR2 SNEGSKA (reference sequence). This CDR3 has 15 residues. The CDR3 coding sequence is TGCAGTGCTAGATCCCGACTAGCGGGGCAAGAGACCCAGTACTTC. The encoded protein is CSARSRLAGQETQYF.

This clonotype was detected many times. This beta chain is an unintended read in a library built for alpha chains; its size means little. The CDR3: CASSYEYRTGNEQYF. CDR3 sequence (DNA): TGTGCCAGCAGTTACGAATATAGGACAGGTAACGAGCAGTACTTC. This rearrangement joins TRBV6-5 to TRBJ2-7; TRBD1 matches at 7 bases. V gave up 2 bases and J gave up 5 bases; unmatched junction bases: 9. CDR3 size: 15 residues. The germline V gene has CDR1 MNHEY and CDR2 SVGAGI.

This clonotype was observed a few times. This beta chain lies outside the target of a library built for alpha chains; its clone size means little. This chain links TRBV19 with TRBJ1-2; D unresolved. CDR1 and CDR2 from the germline V gene are LNHDA and SQIVND (reference sequence). The CDR3 is 14 residues long. Deletions cut 3 bases from V and 0 bases from J, with 8 bases between. The CDR3: CASSIQATNYGYTF. CDR3 nucleotide sequence: TGTGCCAGTAGTATCCAGGCTACTAACTATGGCTACACCTTC.

This clonotype has at least ten counts. This beta chain was picked up by a library intended for alpha chains and is off target, so its count carries little meaning. The rearrangement uses TRBV7-3 and TRBJ2-1; no clear D gene. Germline V gene data show CDR1 as SGHTA and CDR2 as FQGTGA. This CDR3 has 15 residues. Deletions cut 3 bases from V and 4 bases from J, with 13 bases between. CDR3: CASSFIGARYNEQFF. DNA of the CDR3: TGTGCCAGCAGCTTTATAGGCGCGCGATACAATGAGCAGTTCTTC.

By share, this clonotype ranks as medium-sized. This beta chain represents an off-target read in a library built for alpha chains; its size is of limited meaning. J is TRBJ1-1 and V is TRBV6-6; the D is unclear. Germline V gives CDR1 MNHNY, CDR2 SVGAGI (reference sequence). The CDR3 contains 13 residues. V dropped 4 bases and J dropped 2 bases, with 8 bases sitting between them. The CDR3 sequence: CASSSAVNTEAFF. The CDR3 DNA follows: TGTGCCAGCAGTTCAGCAGTTAACACTGAAGCTTTCTTT.

Only a few counts were recorded for this clonotype. The library was prepared for alpha chains; this beta chain is a stray read, so its frequency means little. The chain has TRBV29-1 and TRBJ2-5, with D perhaps being TRBD1 or TRBD2 (5 bases each). CDR1 is SQVTM and CDR2 is ANQGSEA in the germline V gene. Trimming removed 1 base from V and 1 base from J, with 7 bases in between. The CDR3 has 13 residues. CDR3 sequence (DNA): TGCAGCGTTGAAGGGGGGACCCAAGAGACCCAGTACTTC. Protein: CSVEGGTQETQYF.

This clonotype was recorded at least ten times. This beta chain is an off-target read within a library intended for alpha chains, so its frequency means little. V usage is TRBV6-5 and J usage is TRBJ2-3; no clear D gene. V was pared by 6 bases and J by 1 base, with 5 bases between. This CDR3 is built from 12 residues. CDR1 MNHEY and CDR2 SVGAGI come from the germline V gene. The CDR3 DNA reads as TGTGCCAGCAGGACTGGCACAGATACGCAGTATTTT. Its translation: CASRTGTDTQYF.

This clonotype is termed medium-sized. As an off-target read in a library built for alpha chains, this beta chain has a frequency of little significance. V is TRBV10-3 and J is TRBJ2-2; D gene ambiguous. In germline, CDR1 is ENHRY, CDR2 SYGVKD. The CDR3 spans 12 residues. CDR3 in DNA: TGTGGCGGATCCTCAACGGCCGGGGAGCTGTTTTTT. It encodes CGGSSTAGELFF.

This clonotype has at least ten counts. Found in a library prepared for alpha chains, this beta chain is an off-target read, and its abundance has little meaning. The V call is TRBV18, the J call TRBJ1-2, with TRBD1 matching over 9 bases. The germline V gene has CDR1 KGHSH and CDR2 LQKENI. The CDR3 is 16 amino acids. V shed 0 bases and J 3 bases; nucleotides not matched to a gene: 5. The CDR3: CASSPPSTGGDYGYTF. The CDR3 nucleotides are TGTGCCAGCTCACCACCGTCGACAGGGGGGGACTATGGCTACACCTTC.

Points on this clonotype: Being off target in a library aimed at alpha chains, this beta chain has a size of little meaning. The V gene is TRBV18, the J gene TRBJ2-1; D remains ambiguous. V was trimmed by 0 bases and J by 6 bases, leaving 12 bases between them. Germline V gene sequence: CDR1 KGHSH, CDR2 LQKENI. This CDR3 spans 15 amino acids. The CDR3 spells CASSPPLEGFNEQFF. The CDR3 region has the DNA TGTGCCAGCTCACCACCCCTCGAAGGGTTCAATGAGCAGTTCTTC. Combining the CDR3 with reference TRBV18 and TRBJ2-1 gives the whole variable domain NAGVMQNPRHLVRRRGQEARLRCSPMKGHSHVYWYRQLPEEGLKFMVYLQKENIIDESGMPKERFSAEFPKEGPSILRIQQVVRGDSAAYFCASSPPLEGFNEQFFGPGTRLTVL.

Ten or more counts support this clonotype. This beta chain turned up in a library designed for alpha chains; as an off-target read, its abundance says little. The genes are TRBV19 and TRBJ2-7; no definite D call. The length of the CDR3 is 13 residues. Germline CDR1 is LNHDA and CDR2 is SQIVND (reference sequence). Trimming shortened V by 3 bases and J by 2 bases, and 8 bases separated the two germline ends. The CDR3 region has the DNA TGTGCCAGTAGTATCGGAACCACCTACGAGCAGTACTTC. It translates to CASSIGTTYEQYF.

Of note for this clonotype: With the library built for alpha chains, this beta chain is off target and its frequency is not meaningful. The rearrangement uses TRBV19 and TRBJ2-7; TRBD2 is a possible D gene (6 bases). Trimming removed 4 bases from V and 4 bases from J, with 17 bases in between. The germline CDR1 and CDR2 sequences are LNHDA and SQIVND (reference sequence). The CDR3 runs to 15 residues. The CDR3 here is CASSTDGRPPYEQYF. The CDR3 region has the DNA TGTGCCAGTAGTACCGACGGGAGACCTCCATACGAGCAGTACTTC.